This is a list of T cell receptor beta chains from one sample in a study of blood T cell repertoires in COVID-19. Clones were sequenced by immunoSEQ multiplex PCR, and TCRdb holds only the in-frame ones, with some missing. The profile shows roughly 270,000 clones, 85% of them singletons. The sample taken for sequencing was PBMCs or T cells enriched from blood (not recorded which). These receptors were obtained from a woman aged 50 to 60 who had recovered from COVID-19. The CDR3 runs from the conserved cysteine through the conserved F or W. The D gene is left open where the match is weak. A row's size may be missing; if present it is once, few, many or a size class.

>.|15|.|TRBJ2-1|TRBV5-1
CASRTTGNSYNEQFF
TGCGCCAGCAGAACGACCGGGAACTCCTACAATGAGCAGTTCTTC
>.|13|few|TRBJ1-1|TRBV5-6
CASSPDRGGGTFF
TGTGCCAGCAGTCCGGACCGGGGCGGGGGCACTTTCTTT
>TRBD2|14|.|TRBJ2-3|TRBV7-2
CASSPSGRSDTQYF
TGTGCCAGCAGCCCTAGCGGGAGATCAGATACGCAGTATTTT
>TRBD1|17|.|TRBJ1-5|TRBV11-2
CASSLGTGGAYNQPQHF
TGTGCCAGCAGCTTAGGAACAGGGGGCGCCTACAATCAGCCCCAGCATTTT
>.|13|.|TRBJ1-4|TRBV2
CASRGGRNEKLFF
TGTGCCAGCAGGGGTGGGCGTAATGAAAAACTGTTTTTT
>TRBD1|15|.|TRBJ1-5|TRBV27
CASSQGQGVGQPQHF
TGTGCCAGCAGTCAGGGACAGGGGGTTGGTCAGCCCCAGCATTTT
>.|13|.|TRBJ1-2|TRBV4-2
CASSLNGQDGYTF
TGTGCCAGCAGCCTTAACGGACAAGATGGCTACACCTTC
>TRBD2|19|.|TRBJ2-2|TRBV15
CATSRSGLAGGANTGELFF
TGTGCCACCAGCAGATCGGGACTAGCGGGGGGAGCGAACACCGGGGAGCTGTTTTTT
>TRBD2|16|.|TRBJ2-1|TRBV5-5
CASSLGAGETYNEQFF
TGTGCCAGCAGCTTGGGTGCGGGGGAAACGTACAATGAGCAGTTCTTC
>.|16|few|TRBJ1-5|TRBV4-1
CASSQDGRGRNQPQHF
TGCGCCAGCAGCCAAGATGGCAGGGGTCGCAATCAGCCCCAGCATTTT
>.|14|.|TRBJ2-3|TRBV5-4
CASSFRGSTDTQYF
TGTGCCAGCAGCTTTAGGGGGAGCACAGATACGCAGTATTTT
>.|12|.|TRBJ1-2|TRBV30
CAWKTGFYGYTF
TGTGCCTGGAAAACAGGGTTCTATGGCTACACCTTC
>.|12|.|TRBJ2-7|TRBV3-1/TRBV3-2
CASSQDRNEQYF
TGTGCCAGCAGCCAAGACAGGAACGAGCAGTACTTC